The clone carrying this T cell receptor beta chain was counted a few times. The sample belongs to a study of PD-L1 blockade in urothelial cancer. The germline CDR1 and CDR2 sequences are MNHEY and SVGAGI. The CDR3 has 14 residues. Germline trimming cut 6 bases from V and 3 bases from J; bases unmatched to any gene: 5. TCRdb's table, derived via immunoSEQ multiplex PCR, lists solely in-frame clones and lacks some. The data contain some 35,000 clones, around 90% of them seen just once; the ten biggest clones take up approximately 8.3%. The chain has TRBV6-5 and TRBJ2-7; the match to TRBD2 covers 10 bases. The receptor was derived from a man in his 70s with urothelial cancer. The starting material was PBMCs, obtained around atezolizumab (anti-PD-L1) treatment. CDR3 bases: TGTGCCAGCAGCTTTAGCGGGAGGCGCTACGAGCAGTACTTC. Its translation: CASSFSGRRYEQYF.